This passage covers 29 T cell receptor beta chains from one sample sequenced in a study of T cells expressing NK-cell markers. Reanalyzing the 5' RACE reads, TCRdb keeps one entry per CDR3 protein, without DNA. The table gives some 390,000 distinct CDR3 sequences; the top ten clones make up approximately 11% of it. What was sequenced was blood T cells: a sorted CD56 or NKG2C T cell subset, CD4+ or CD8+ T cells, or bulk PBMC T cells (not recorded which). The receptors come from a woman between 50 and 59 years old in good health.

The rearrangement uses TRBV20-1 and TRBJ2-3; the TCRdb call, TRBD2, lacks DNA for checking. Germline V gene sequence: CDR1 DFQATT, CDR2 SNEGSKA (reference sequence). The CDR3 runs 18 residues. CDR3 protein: CSASRLEREGLNTDTQYF.

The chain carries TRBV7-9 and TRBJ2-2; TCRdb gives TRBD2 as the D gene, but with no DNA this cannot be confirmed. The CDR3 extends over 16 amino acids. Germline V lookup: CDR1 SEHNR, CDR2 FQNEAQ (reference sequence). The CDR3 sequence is CASSLMGGTNTGELFF.

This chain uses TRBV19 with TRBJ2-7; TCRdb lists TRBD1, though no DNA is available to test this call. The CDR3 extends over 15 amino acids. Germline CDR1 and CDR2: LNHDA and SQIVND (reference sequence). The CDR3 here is CASSTGQGLSYEQYF.

The CDR3 sequence: CASRQGQNYGYTF. J is TRBJ1-2 and V is TRBV7-9; there is no DNA to check the TCRdb D call of TRBD1. The CDR3 is made up of 13 amino acids. CDR1 is SEHNR and CDR2 is FQNEAQ in the germline V gene (reference sequence).

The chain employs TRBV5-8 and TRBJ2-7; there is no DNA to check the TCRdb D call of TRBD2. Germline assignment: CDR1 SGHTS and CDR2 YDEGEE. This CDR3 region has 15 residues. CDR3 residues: CASSRAGGISYEQYF.

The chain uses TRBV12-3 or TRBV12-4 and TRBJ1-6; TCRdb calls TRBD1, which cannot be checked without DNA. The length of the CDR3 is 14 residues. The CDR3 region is CASSLQGLDSPLHF.

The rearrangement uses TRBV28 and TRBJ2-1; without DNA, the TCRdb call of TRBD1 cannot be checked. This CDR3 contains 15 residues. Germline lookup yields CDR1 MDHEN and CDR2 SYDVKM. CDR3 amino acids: CASSFSPQVYNEQFF.

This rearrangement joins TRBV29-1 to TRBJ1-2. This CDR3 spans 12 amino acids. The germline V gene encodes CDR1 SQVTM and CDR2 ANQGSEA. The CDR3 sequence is CSVEESDYGYTF.

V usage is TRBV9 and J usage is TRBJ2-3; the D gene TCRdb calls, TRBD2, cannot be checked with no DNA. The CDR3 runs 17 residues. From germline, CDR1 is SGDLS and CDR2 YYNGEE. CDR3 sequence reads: CASSVARGSQVADTQYF.

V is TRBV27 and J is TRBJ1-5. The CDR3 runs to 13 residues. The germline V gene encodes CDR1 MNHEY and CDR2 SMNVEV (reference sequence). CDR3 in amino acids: CASRVGENQPQHF.

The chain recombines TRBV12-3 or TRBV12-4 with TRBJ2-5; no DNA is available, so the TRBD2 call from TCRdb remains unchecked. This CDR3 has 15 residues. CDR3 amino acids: CASSLSRGGPETQYF.

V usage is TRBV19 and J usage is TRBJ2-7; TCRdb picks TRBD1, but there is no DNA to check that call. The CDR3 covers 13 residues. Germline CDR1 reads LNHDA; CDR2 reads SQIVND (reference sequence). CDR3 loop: CASTPPGGDEQYF.

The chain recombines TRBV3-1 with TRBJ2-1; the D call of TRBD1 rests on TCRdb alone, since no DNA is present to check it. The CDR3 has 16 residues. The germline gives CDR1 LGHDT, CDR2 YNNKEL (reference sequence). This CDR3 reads CASSQPGGNAYNEQFF.

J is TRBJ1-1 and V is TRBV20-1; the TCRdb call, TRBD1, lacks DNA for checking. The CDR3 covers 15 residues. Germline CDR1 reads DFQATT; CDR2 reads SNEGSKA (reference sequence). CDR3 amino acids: CSAMPPRGLNTEAFF.

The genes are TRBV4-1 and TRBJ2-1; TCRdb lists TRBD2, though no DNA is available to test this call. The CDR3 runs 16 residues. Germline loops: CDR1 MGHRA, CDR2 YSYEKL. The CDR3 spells CASSYPSGRSYNEQFF.

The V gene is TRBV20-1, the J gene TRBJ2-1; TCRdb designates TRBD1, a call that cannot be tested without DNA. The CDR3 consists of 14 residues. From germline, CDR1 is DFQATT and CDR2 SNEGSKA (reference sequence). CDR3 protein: CSAERTGQLNEQFF.

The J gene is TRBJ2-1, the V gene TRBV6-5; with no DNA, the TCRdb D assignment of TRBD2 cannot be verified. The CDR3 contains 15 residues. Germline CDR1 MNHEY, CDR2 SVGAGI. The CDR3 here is CASSHRLDLGNEQFF.

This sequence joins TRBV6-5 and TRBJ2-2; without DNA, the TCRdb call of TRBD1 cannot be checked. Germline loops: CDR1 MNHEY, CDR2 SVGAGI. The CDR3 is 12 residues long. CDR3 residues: CASTGETGELFF.

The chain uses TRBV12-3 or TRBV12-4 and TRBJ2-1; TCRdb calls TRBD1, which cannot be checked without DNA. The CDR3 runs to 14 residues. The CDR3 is CASSFMRRGSEQFF.

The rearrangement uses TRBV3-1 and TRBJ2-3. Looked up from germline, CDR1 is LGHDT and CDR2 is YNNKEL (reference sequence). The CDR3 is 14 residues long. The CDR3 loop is CASSQEDYTDTQYF.

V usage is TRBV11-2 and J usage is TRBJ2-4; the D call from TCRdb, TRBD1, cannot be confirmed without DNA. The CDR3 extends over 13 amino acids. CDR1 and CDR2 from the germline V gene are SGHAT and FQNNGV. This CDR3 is CASSSPRGPRRYF.

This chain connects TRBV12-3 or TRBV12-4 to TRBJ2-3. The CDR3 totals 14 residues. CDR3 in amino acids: CASSHPLRTDTQYF.

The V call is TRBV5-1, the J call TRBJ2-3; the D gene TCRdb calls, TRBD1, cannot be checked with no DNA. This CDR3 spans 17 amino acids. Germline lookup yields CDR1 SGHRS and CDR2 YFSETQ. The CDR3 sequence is CASSLVPTGSRADTQYF. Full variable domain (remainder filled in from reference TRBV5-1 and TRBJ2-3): KAGVTQTPRYLIKTRGQQVTLSCSPISGHRSVSWYQQTPGQGLQFLFEYFSETQRNKGNFPGRFSGRQFSNSRSEMNVSTLELGDSALYLCASSLVPTGSRADTQYFGPGTRLTVL.

CDR3 sequence: CASSPAPTNTGELFF. The gene calls are TRBV7-7 and TRBJ2-2; TCRdb's D gene call, TRBD1, goes unchecked for lack of DNA. The CDR3 contains 15 residues. CDR1 is SSHAT and CDR2 is FNYEAQ in the germline V gene (reference sequence).

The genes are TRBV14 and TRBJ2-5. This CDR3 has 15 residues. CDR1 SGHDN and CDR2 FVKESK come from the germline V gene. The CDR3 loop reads CASSQDVGVGETQYF. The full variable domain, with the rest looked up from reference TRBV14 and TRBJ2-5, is EAGVTQFPSHSVIEKGQTVTLRCDPISGHDNLYWYRRVMGKEIKFLLHFVKESKQDESGMPNNRFLAERTGGTYSTLKVQPAELEDSGVYFCASSQDVGVGETQYFGPGTRLLVL.

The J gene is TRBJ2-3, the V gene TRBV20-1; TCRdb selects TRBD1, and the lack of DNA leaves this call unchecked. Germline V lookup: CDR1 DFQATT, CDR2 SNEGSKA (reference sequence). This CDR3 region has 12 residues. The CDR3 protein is CSAPGNADTQYF.

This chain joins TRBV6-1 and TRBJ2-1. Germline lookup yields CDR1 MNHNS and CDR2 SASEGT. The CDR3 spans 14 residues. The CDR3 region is CASSGGQPYNEQFF.

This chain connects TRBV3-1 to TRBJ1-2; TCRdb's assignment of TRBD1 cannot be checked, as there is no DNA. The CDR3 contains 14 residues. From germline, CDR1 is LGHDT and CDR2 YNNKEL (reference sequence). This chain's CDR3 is CASSAYTRGDGYTF.

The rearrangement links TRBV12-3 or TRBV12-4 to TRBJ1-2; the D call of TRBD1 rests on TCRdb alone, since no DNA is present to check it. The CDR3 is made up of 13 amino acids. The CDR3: CASSPDSGYGYTF.